This T cell receptor beta chain emerged from a study of tissue T cells after allogeneic stem cell transplantation. Points on this clone: An end of the junction differs from the germline gene, which may be a read error. Gene names denote mouse genes. Coverage ceases 1 residue before the CDR3 finishes, and the germline J gene fills in the end.

Here immunoSEQ multiplex PCR was the method, and the copy in TCRdb shows in-frame clones only, minus some. The sample lists 48,000 or so clones, around 70% occurring once. Germline V CDR1 and CDR2: SGHSA, FRNQAP. This CDR3 is built from 12 residues. This sequence originates from a pool of C57BL/6 mice in good health. Sequencing input: sorted cells pooled from one or two spleens. This sequence joins TRBV16 and TRBJ1-3; D is unresolved. Partial CDR3 DNA: TGTGCCAGCAGGCCCTCTGGAAATACGCTCTAT. Its protein is CASRPSGNTLY. The whole CDR3 region reads CASRPSGNTLYF.